Below are 32 T cell receptor beta chains sequenced from a single sample in a study of early T cells in non-severe SARS-CoV-2 infection (dated by TCRdb to the early 2020s). Library method: 5' RACE. Data came from a NextSeq 500. TCRdb trimmed public reads at Q25 via fastp, called clones via MiXCR and kept in-frame beta chains. Rows with a matching CDR3 protein are joined into one entry that keeps the most common DNA and genes. The sample has tens of thousands of distinct CDR3 sequences on record, more than 12% of them singletons. The ten largest clonotypes hold approximately 3.3% of the sample. Sequencing was performed on whole blood. Source of these receptors: an adult who was a healthcare worker with PCR-confirmed SARS-CoV-2 infection or an uninfected control (not recorded which).

Details on this clonotype: Just one base apart from a much larger clone, this may be a read error. This chain uses TRBV21-1 with TRBJ2-4; TRBD1 is the table's D call, not checked against the DNA. TRBV21-1 is a pseudogene locus. The CDR3 consists of 13 residues. CDR3 coding DNA: TGTGCCAGCAGCAAAGGCCAGGGGGACATTCTGTACTTC. Protein sequence: CASSKGQGDILYF.

The gene calls are TRBV7-9 and TRBJ2-7; tentatively, D is TRBD1 (7 bases). Germline CDR1 and CDR2: SEHNR and FQNEAQ (reference sequence). Trimming left V 6 bases short and J 12 bases short, with 21 bases between. The length of the CDR3 is 13 residues. Here the CDR3 reads CASRTGMTGRLYF. The CDR3 nucleotides read TGTGCCAGCAGAACTGGGATGACAGGGAGGCTGTACTTC.

The chain uses TRBV29-1 and TRBJ2-3; D is possibly TRBD2 (5 bases). CDR1 and CDR2 (germline): SQVTM, ANQGSEA. The CDR3 runs to 13 residues. The V and J ends lost 7 bases and 3 bases respectively, with 14 bases between them. CDR3 coding DNA: TGCAGCGCCCACTGGAGGCCGACAGATACGCAGTATTTT. Protein: CSAHWRPTDTQYF.

The rearrangement uses TRBV6-2 or TRBV6-3 and TRBJ2-7; tentatively, D is TRBD1 or TRBD2 (7 bases each). Germline loops: CDR1 MNHEY, CDR2 SVGEGT. Trimming left V 4 bases short and J 1 base short, with 11 bases between. This CDR3 region has 14 residues. The CDR3 coding sequence is TGTGCCAGCAGTTGGGGGGGACAGTCCTACGAGCAGTACTTC. Encoded protein: CASSWGGQSYEQYF.

This clonotype was found a few times. The chain joins TRBV13 to TRBJ1-5; 10 bases line up with TRBD1. Losses at the gene ends were 0 bases for V and 6 bases for J; bases not matched to a gene: 5. The CDR3 runs to 16 residues. The germline gives CDR1 PRHDT, CDR2 FYEKMQ (reference sequence). CDR3 nucleotides: TGTGCCAGCAGCTTAGGCCAGGGGACAGGGGTTCAGCCCCAGCATTTT. It is translated as CASSLGQGTGVQPQHF.

This CDR3 reads CASTGNTEAFF. Here the CDR3 DNA reads TGTGCCAGCACCGGGAACACTGAAGCTTTCTTT. This sequence joins TRBV27 and TRBJ1-1; D not certain. Trimming took off 7 bases at V and 1 base at J, with 4 bases between the two ends. Germline lookup yields CDR1 MNHEY and CDR2 SMNVEV (reference sequence). CDR3 length: 11 amino acids.

This clonotype was counted ten times or more. This chain connects TRBV19 to TRBJ2-7; the D is unclear. Germline loops: CDR1 LNHDA, CDR2 SQIVND (reference sequence). The CDR3 runs to 13 residues. Trimming shortened V by 1 base and J by 4 bases, and 8 bases separated the two germline ends. The CDR3 DNA reads as TGTGCCAGTAGTATAGGAGGAAGTTACGAGCAGTACTTC. This translates into CASSIGGSYEQYF.

This clonotype was counted once. The chain employs TRBV28 and TRBJ2-5; perhaps TRBD1 as D (6 bases). Germline V gene lookup returns CDR1 MDHEN and CDR2 SYDVKM. This CDR3 has 16 residues. Deletions cut 2 bases from V and 4 bases from J, with 17 bases between. This chain's CDR3 is CASSLRPYVGAETQYF. DNA of the CDR3: TGTGCCAGCAGTTTAAGGCCCTATGTGGGGGCAGAGACCCAGTACTTC.

The rearrangement joins TRBV12-3 or TRBV12-4 to TRBJ2-1; 7 nucleotides line up with TRBD2. The V gene end was trimmed by 5 bases and the J gene end by 2 bases; junction bases not matched to a gene: 12. This CDR3 is 17 amino acids long. Here the CDR3 reads CASSKRGLADTYNEQFF. CDR3 nucleotide sequence: TGTGCCAGCAGTAAACGAGGCCTAGCGGACACCTACAATGAGCAGTTCTTC.

The sample holds a few counts of this clonotype. The rearrangement uses TRBV6-1 and TRBJ1-5; D call uncertain. The ends were cut back, 4 bases at V and 9 bases at J, with 10 bases in the middle. Germline V gene sequence: CDR1 MNHNS, CDR2 SASEGT. The CDR3 consists of 12 residues. CDR3 DNA: TGTGCCAGCAGTGCTCCGGTGGGGCCCCAGCATTTT. Its protein product is CASSAPVGPQHF.

The chain combines TRBV7-2 with TRBJ2-6; D remains unclear. The V gene lost 5 bases and the J gene lost 0 bases, with 14 bases spanning the gap. This CDR3 is 17 amino acids long. Germline lookup yields CDR1 SGHTA and CDR2 FQGNSA. The CDR3 sequence is CASSQVGRTSGANVLTF. CDR3 nucleotides: TGTGCCAGCAGCCAGGTTGGCAGGACCTCTGGGGCCAACGTCCTGACTTTC. Full variable domain (remainder filled in from reference TRBV7-2 and TRBJ2-6): GAGVSQSPSNKVTEKGKDVELRCDPISGHTALYWYRQSLGQGLEFLIYFQGNSAPDKSGLPSDRFSAERTGGSVSTLTIQRTQQEDSAVYLCASSQVGRTSGANVLTFGAGSRLTVL.

V and J are TRBV29-1 and TRBJ1-2, with D unclear. The CDR3 length is 13 residues. V was pared by 4 bases and J by 8 bases, with 17 bases between. Germline V gene sequence: CDR1 SQVTM, CDR2 ANQGSEA. The CDR3 DNA is TGCAGCGTTGGGGGTCACCTCGGCCGAGGCTACACCTTC. It translates to CSVGGHLGRGYTF.

This clonotype has at least ten counts. The gene calls are TRBV19 and TRBJ2-2, with TRBD2 matching over 14 bases. The CDR3 spans 17 residues. Per the germline V gene, CDR1 is LNHDA and CDR2 is SQIVND (reference sequence). The V gene end was trimmed by 6 bases and the J gene end by 7 bases; junction bases not matched to a gene: 10. The chain's CDR3 is CASRTGTSGSEIGELFF. The DNA for the CDR3 is TGTGCCAGTAGGACCGGGACTAGCGGGAGTGAGATCGGGGAGCTGTTTTTT.

There are a few counts of this clonotype. The genes are TRBV6-6 and TRBJ2-3, with TRBD2 matching over 15 bases. V dropped 7 bases and J dropped 5; count of bases not matched to a gene: 13. The germline V gene has CDR1 MNHNY and CDR2 SVGAGI (reference sequence). The CDR3 runs 18 residues. For the CDR3, the DNA is TGTGCCAGCAAACCCACGACGGGACTAGCGGGGGGAATAGATACGCAGTATTTT. Encoded protein: CASKPTTGLAGGIDTQYF.

This clonotype showed up many times. The rearrangement joins TRBV5-1 to TRBJ2-1, with TRBD2 matching 7 bases. Germline-derived CDR1 and CDR2 are SGHRS and YFSETQ. The CDR3 totals 16 residues. V shed 1 base, J shed 0 bases, and the junction held 4 bases outside the gene matches. The CDR3 is CASSLRAGSSYNEQFF. The CDR3 nucleotides read TGCGCCAGCAGCTTGCGAGCGGGGAGCTCCTACAATGAGCAGTTCTTC.

V gene TRBV6-6 combines with J gene TRBJ2-5; 7 positions match TRBD2. The junction had 2 bases not matched to a gene; V was cut back by 0 bases and J by 4 bases. Germline V gene lookup returns CDR1 MNHNY and CDR2 SVGAGI (reference sequence). The CDR3 spans 14 residues. Written as DNA, the CDR3 is TGTGCCAGCAGTTACTCTGGGAGGGGAGAGACCCAGTACTTC. This gives the protein CASSYSGRGETQYF.

The chain has TRBV2 and TRBJ2-7; D is perhaps TRBD1 (6 bases). Germline-derived CDR1 and CDR2 are SNHLY and FYNNEI. The CDR3 consists of 13 residues. V was clipped by 11 bases and J by 3 bases, with 17 bases between them. The chain's CDR3 is CASQDSGYYEQYF. The CDR3 region has the DNA TGTGCCTCACAGGACAGCGGCTACTACGAGCAGTACTTC.

The table lists this clonotype with many counts. V gene TRBV12-3 or TRBV12-4 combines with J gene TRBJ1-4, with D uncertain. With 5 bases removed from V and 8 bases from J, the gap between germline ends came to 9 bases. The CDR3 sequence is 12 residues long. This CDR3 is CASSPGYEKLFF. The CDR3 coding sequence is TGTGCCAGCAGTCCCGGATACGAAAAACTGTTTTTT.

The chain joins TRBV12-3 or TRBV12-4 to TRBJ2-1; 8 bases match TRBD2. CDR3 length equals 14 residues. V gave up 6 bases and J gave up 8 bases; unmatched junction bases: 9. The CDR3, as DNA: TGTGCCAGCAGACTAGCGGAGGGTCGTCATGAGCAGTTCTTC. Protein product: CASRLAEGRHEQFF.

The sample holds many counts of this clonotype. The V and J genes are TRBV6-5 and TRBJ2-5; the D gene is possibly TRBD1 (6 bases). V lost 2 bases and J lost 2, with 9 bases in between. The length of the CDR3 is 14 residues. Germline V gene sequence: CDR1 MNHEY, CDR2 SVGAGI. The CDR3 spells CASSYRDKQETQYF. In nucleotides, the CDR3 is TGTGCCAGCAGTTACAGGGACAAACAAGAGACCCAGTACTTC.

The chain joins TRBV7-6 to TRBJ2-3; 13 bases fit TRBD2. The V and J ends lost 3 bases and 2 bases, in that order; junction bases with no gene match: 5. Germline CDR1 and CDR2: SGHVS and FNYEAQ. CDR3 length: 17 residues. CDR3 DNA sequence: TGTGCCAGCAGCTTCGGGGGACTAGCGGGGCTCACAGATACGCAGTATTTT. Translating gives CASSFGGLAGLTDTQYF.

The rearrangement joins TRBV11-2 to TRBJ2-7; D possibly uses TRBD1 or TRBD2 (5 bases each). Between the trimmed V and J ends, which lost 4 bases and 4 bases, there was a span of 11 bases. This CDR3 has 13 amino acids. Germline values: CDR1 SGHAT, CDR2 FQNNGV. CDR3 residues: CASSSGTPYEQYF. CDR3 bases: TGTGCCAGCAGCTCAGGGACCCCTTACGAGCAGTACTTC.

The chain couples TRBV29-1 to TRBJ2-7, with 11 bases that match TRBD1. This CDR3 spans 13 amino acids. Germline CDR1 reads SQVTM; CDR2 reads ANQGSEA. After removal of 3 bases from V and 2 bases from J, the junction contained 0 bases not matched to a gene. The CDR3 sequence: CSVEGQGAYEQYF. CDR3 in DNA: TGCAGCGTTGAGGGACAGGGGGCCTACGAGCAGTACTTC.

This clonotype was detected only a few times. The chain has TRBV12-3 or TRBV12-4 and TRBJ1-2, with 10 bases aligning to TRBD1. V lost 5 bases, J lost 8 bases, and 8 bases stayed unmatched. The CDR3 has 14 residues. The CDR3 is CASSPAWTGGGYTF. DNA of the CDR3: TGTGCCAGCAGTCCAGCATGGACAGGGGGAGGCTACACCTTC.

V usage is TRBV20-1 and J usage is TRBJ1-4; D gene ambiguous. Germline CDR1 and CDR2: DFQATT and SNEGSKA (reference sequence). V was clipped by 4 bases and J by 7 bases, with 10 bases between them. CDR3 length equals 12 residues. The DNA of the CDR3 is TGCAGTGCTATTCGGGGAGGTGAAAAACTGTTTTTT. This encodes CSAIRGGEKLFF.

This clonotype was recorded many times. V and J are TRBV3-1 and TRBJ2-5; 7 bases are a match to TRBD2. The CDR3 is 14 residues long. Per the germline V gene, CDR1 is LGHDT and CDR2 is YNNKEL (reference sequence). V dropped 1 base and J dropped 7; count of bases not matched to a gene: 6. CDR3 nucleotide sequence: TGTGCCAGCAGCCAAGGCCAGCCGGGAGGGACCCAGTACTTC. Protein product: CASSQGQPGGTQYF.

The chain combines TRBV25-1 with TRBJ1-1; tentative D call: TRBD1 (5 bases). Germline lookup yields CDR1 MGHDK and CDR2 SYGVNS. The CDR3 runs to 14 residues. Deletions cut 5 bases from V and 1 base from J, with 11 bases between. The CDR3 nucleotides are TGTGCCAGCAGTATTGGACATCAGAACACTGAAGCTTTCTTT. Residues: CASSIGHQNTEAFF.

There are many counts of this clonotype. The V and J genes are TRBV7-6 and TRBJ1-2; tentative D call: TRBD1 (5 bases). Trimming removed 5 bases from V and 5 bases from J, with 9 bases in between. The CDR3 sequence is 12 residues long. The germline CDR1 and CDR2 sequences are SGHVS and FNYEAQ. CDR3 sequence reads: CASSPAGYGYTF. For the CDR3, the DNA is TGTGCCAGCAGCCCGGCAGGGTATGGCTACACCTTC.

For this clonotype: Possible read error: a much larger clone is one base away. The gene calls are TRBV29-1 and TRBJ2-2, with a possible D match to TRBD2 (6 bases). The germline gives CDR1 SQVTM, CDR2 ANQGSEA. The CDR3 is 9 amino acids. Here the CDR3 reads CSPPGDLFF. The CDR3 region has the DNA TGCAGCCCCCCGGGGGACCTGTTTTTT.

CDR3 in amino acids: CASGTSAGGAYNEQFF. CDR3 coding DNA: TGTGCTAGTGGTACCAGTGCGGGAGGGGCCTACAATGAGCAGTTCTTC. This rearrangement joins TRBV12-5 to TRBJ2-1; TRBD2 matches 9 bases. CDR3 size: 16 residues. J was trimmed by 2 bases and V by 5 bases; bases with no gene match: 7. The V gene's germline CDR1 is LGHNT and CDR2 FRNRAP. Supplemented by reference TRBV12-5 and TRBJ2-1, the full variable domain reads DARVTQTPRHKVTEMGQEVTMRCQPILGHNTVFWYRQTMMQGLELLAYFRNRAPLDDSGMPKDRFSAEMPDATLATLKIQPSEPRDSAVYFCASGTSAGGAYNEQFFGPGTRLTVL.

This clonotype occurred a few times. The V and J genes are TRBV27 and TRBJ2-2; perhaps TRBD1 as D (5 bases). V gave up 3 bases and J gave up 4 bases, with 12 bases separating them. This CDR3 is built from 15 residues. CDR1 MNHEY and CDR2 SMNVEV come from the germline V gene (reference sequence). The CDR3 bases are TGTGCCAGCAGTTTCCCTCAGGGCGCCACCGGGGAGCTGTTTTTT. The encoded protein is CASSFPQGATGELFF.

In this sample, this clonotype turned up a few times. The chain couples TRBV11-2 to TRBJ2-1, with TRBD2 as a possible D gene (6 bases). Germline V lookup: CDR1 SGHAT, CDR2 FQNNGV. Trimming stripped 4 bases from V and 15 bases from J, with 22 bases between. The CDR3 sequence is 14 residues long. Here the CDR3 reads CASSSATDYYGLFF. The CDR3 DNA is TGTGCCAGCAGCTCCGCTACGGACTATTACGGTTTGTTCTTC. Filled out from reference TRBV11-2 and TRBJ2-1, the complete variable domain reads EAGVAQSPRYKIIEKRQSVAFWCNPISGHATLYWYQQILGQGPKLLIQFQNNGVVDDSQLPKDRFSAERLKGVDSTLKIQPAKLEDSAVYLCASSSATDYYGLFFGPGTRLTVL.